This entry lists 20 T cell receptor beta chains sequenced from one sample in a study of cytomegalovirus exposure and HLA in healthy donors. Profiled with immunoSEQ multiplex PCR; TCRdb holds only in-frame clones, not every one. This repertoire shows under 300,000 clones, roughly 86% found once; its top ten account for 1% to 1.5%. Sequenced input: PBMCs. The receptors shown here come from a woman in her twenties or thirties in good health and CMV-seropositive.

J is TRBJ2-7 and V is TRBV12-5; no reliable D call. CDR1 is LGHNT, CDR2 FRNRAP, per germline. V lost 0 bases to trimming and J lost 2 bases, with 14 bases between them. This CDR3 region has 16 residues. For the CDR3, the DNA is TGTGCTAGTGGTTTGGTACTAAACGGAGAACCCTACGAGCAGTACTTC. This gives the protein CASGLVLNGEPYEQYF. Full variable domain (missing parts from reference TRBV12-5 and TRBJ2-7): DARVTQTPRHKVTEMGQEVTMRCQPILGHNTVFWYRQTMMQGLELLAYFRNRAPLDDSGMPKDRFSAEMPDATLATLKIQPSEPRDSAVYFCASGLVLNGEPYEQYFGPGTRLTVT.

The table lists this clone with a few counts. The chain couples TRBV19 to TRBJ2-7; the D is unclear. V dropped 5 bases and J dropped 1 base, with 12 bases sitting between them. The length of the CDR3 is 14 residues. Germline loops: CDR1 LNHDA, CDR2 SQIVND (reference sequence). CDR3 sequence: CASSGWAFSYEQYF. The CDR3 nucleotides are TGTGCCAGTAGTGGGTGGGCGTTTTCCTACGAGCAGTACTTC.

The chain couples TRBV7-9 to TRBJ2-7, with TRBD2 as a possible D gene (6 bases). Germline-derived CDR1 and CDR2 are SEHNR and FQNEAQ (reference sequence). The CDR3 spans 13 residues. V lost 5 bases and J lost 1, with 9 bases in between. The CDR3 DNA follows: TGTGCCAGCAGCCGGACTAATTCCTACGAGCAGTACTTC. This translates into CASSRTNSYEQYF. The full variable domain, completed using reference TRBV7-9 and TRBJ2-7, is DTGVSQNPRHKITKRGQNVTFRCDPISEHNRLYWYRQTLGQGPEFLTYFQNEAQLEKSRLLSDRFSAERPKGSFSTLEIQRTEQGDSAMYLCASSRTNSYEQYFGPGTRLTVT.

This rearrangement joins TRBV5-8 to TRBJ2-3; D possibly corresponds to TRBD1 (6 bases). CDR1 SGHTS and CDR2 YDEGEE come from the germline V gene. This CDR3 has 14 residues. Trimming left V 4 bases short and J 0 bases short, with 9 bases between. CDR3 coding DNA: TGTGCCAGCAGCCACGGACAGAGCACAGATACGCAGTATTTT. Translation gives CASSHGQSTDTQYF. The complete variable domain, with remaining parts taken from reference TRBV5-8 and TRBJ2-3, reads EAGVTQSPTHLIKTRGQQATLRCSPISGHTSVYWYQQALGLGLQFLLWYDEGEERNRGNFPPRFSGRQFPNYSSELNVNALELEDSALYLCASSHGQSTDTQYFGPGTRLTVL.

The chain uses TRBV2 and TRBJ1-2, with no clear D. Germline V gene data show CDR1 as SNHLY and CDR2 as FYNNEI. The V end lost 6 bases, the J end lost 4 bases, and 15 bases lay between the germline ends. The CDR3 runs to 14 residues. CDR3 amino acids: CASRETASLYGYTF. The CDR3, as DNA: TGTGCCAGCAGGGAAACAGCTAGCCTCTATGGCTACACCTTC.

The rearrangement uses TRBV5-6 and TRBJ2-5, with 7 bases fitting TRBD1. The junction had 2 bases not matched to a gene; V was cut back by 3 bases and J by 0 bases. The CDR3 length is 14 residues. Germline values: CDR1 SGHDT, CDR2 YYEEEE. CDR3 bases: TGTGCCAGCAGCTGGGGACAGAACCAAGAGACCCAGTACTTC. Its protein product is CASSWGQNQETQYF.

The CDR3 loop reads CASSLQGVGLSDTEAFF. The CDR3 bases are TGCGCCAGCAGCTTACAGGGTGTGGGTCTGAGTGATACTGAAGCTTTCTTT. V gene TRBV5-1 combines with J gene TRBJ1-1; a weak D match, TRBD1 (6 bases). The ends were cut back, 2 bases at V and 5 bases at J, with 22 bases in the middle. Germline V CDR1 and CDR2: SGHRS, YFSETQ. This CDR3 has 17 amino acids.

The chain combines TRBV10-1 with TRBJ2-7; TRBD1 is a possible D gene (6 bases). The CDR3 covers 13 residues. V lost 4 bases, J lost 3 bases, and 10 bases lay in between. CDR1 WNHNN and CDR2 SYGVQD come from the germline V gene (reference sequence). CDR3 DNA: TGCGCCAGCAGTGGGACAGATAGCTACGAGCAGTACTTC. Protein sequence: CASSGTDSYEQYF.

V gene TRBV27 combines with J gene TRBJ2-1, with 7 bases identical to TRBD2. Looked up from germline, CDR1 is MNHEY and CDR2 is SMNVEV (reference sequence). The CDR3 loop spans 14 amino acids. V gave up 6 bases and J gave up 4 bases; unmatched junction bases: 6. For the CDR3, the DNA is TGTGCCAGCAGCACGCGGGAGCCTTACAATGAGCAGTTCTTC. It translates to CASSTREPYNEQFF.

The J gene is TRBJ2-1, the V gene TRBV5-4; 9 bases fit TRBD1. Germline V gene data show CDR1 as SGHNT and CDR2 as YYREEE (reference sequence). The junction had 6 bases not matched to a gene; V was cut back by 4 bases and J by 10 bases. The CDR3 totals 13 residues. CDR3 sequence: CASSEYRGREQFF. The CDR3 DNA sequence: TGTGCCAGCAGCGAATACAGGGGGCGGGAGCAGTTCTTC.

In its sample, this clone was seen a few times. This sample includes further DNA sequences coding for the same CDR3. The genes are TRBV5-1 and TRBJ2-7; D ambiguous. CDR1 SGHRS and CDR2 YFSETQ come from the germline V gene. The length of the CDR3 is 11 residues. Trimming cost V 3 bases and J 4 bases, with 5 bases left between them. The CDR3 sequence: CASSSGYEQYF. The CDR3 DNA reads TGCGCCAGCAGCTCCGGTTACGAGCAGTACTTC.

CDR3 protein: CATSTTGAMYEQYF. The CDR3 nucleotides read TGTGCCACCAGCACGACAGGGGCTATGTACGAGCAGTACTTC. This chain links TRBV15 with TRBJ2-7; 8 bases agree with TRBD1. Losses at the gene ends were 4 bases for V and 4 bases for J; bases not matched to a gene: 6. This CDR3 comprises 14 residues. Germline CDR1 reads LNHNV; CDR2 reads YYDKDF (reference sequence).

The rearrangement joins TRBV18 to TRBJ1-3; 8 nucleotides agree with TRBD1. The ends lost 4 bases at V and 2 bases at J; junction bases unmatched: 1. The CDR3 totals 14 residues. The germline CDR1 and CDR2 sequences are KGHSH and LQKENI. CDR3 sequence: CASSQDRAGNTIYF. The CDR3 nucleotides are TGTGCCAGCTCACAGGACAGGGCTGGAAACACCATATATTTT.

The rearrangement links TRBV9 to TRBJ2-5; 9 nucleotides align to TRBD2. This CDR3 is built from 17 residues. Looked up from germline, CDR1 is SGDLS and CDR2 is YYNGEE. V trimming: 4 bases; J trimming: 5 bases; junction bases outside the gene matches: 15. DNA for the CDR3: TGTGCCAGCAGCAAGGGGGCTAGCGGGATGATCGGGGAGACCCAGTACTTC. It codes for CASSKGASGMIGETQYF. The full variable domain, rest sourced from reference TRBV9 and TRBJ2-5, is DSGVTQTPKHLITATGQRVTLRCSPRSGDLSVYWYQQSLDQGLQFLIQYYNGEERAKGNILERFSAQQFPDLHSELNLSSLELGDSALYFCASSKGASGMIGETQYFGPGTRLLVL.

The chain couples TRBV28 to TRBJ2-7, with D perhaps matching TRBD1 (6 bases). This CDR3 contains 14 residues. V shed 3 bases and J shed 3 bases, with 12 bases lying between them. Germline V gene sequence: CDR1 MDHEN, CDR2 SYDVKM. This CDR3 reads CASSFSGESYEQYF. The DNA of the CDR3 is TGTGCCAGCAGTTTTTCAGGGGAGAGCTACGAGCAGTACTTC.

The V call is TRBV2, the J call TRBJ1-2, with a tentative D call TRBD1 (5 bases). V was shortened by 6 bases and J by 7 bases, with 15 bases between the two germline ends. Looked up from germline, CDR1 is SNHLY and CDR2 is FYNNEI. This CDR3 has 13 residues. The CDR3 coding sequence is TGTGCCAGCAGGCAGGGAATTCTAGGTGGCTACACCTTC. Translation gives CASRQGILGGYTF.

This chain joins TRBV27 and TRBJ2-7; 7 nucleotides align to TRBD2. J lost 3 bases, V lost 3 bases, and 8 bases had no gene match. The CDR3 consists of 15 residues. The germline CDR1 and CDR2 sequences are MNHEY and SMNVEV (reference sequence). For the CDR3, the DNA is TGTGCCAGCAGTTTGCGGCTAGCGGAGGACTACGAGCAGTACTTC. Its protein is CASSLRLAEDYEQYF.

The chain couples TRBV27 to TRBJ2-6, with D maybe TRBD2 (6 bases). Per the germline V gene, CDR1 is MNHEY and CDR2 is SMNVEV (reference sequence). The CDR3 covers 15 residues. V lost 4 bases and J 1 base, leaving 8 bases between the germline ends. The CDR3 region has the DNA TGTGCCAGCAGTTCGGAGGGATCTGGGGCCAACGTCCTGACTTTC. Translated, it gives CASSSEGSGANVLTF. Combining the CDR3 with reference TRBV27 and TRBJ2-6 gives the whole variable domain EAQVTQNPRYLITVTGKKLTVTCSQNMNHEYMSWYRQDPGLGLRQIYYSMNVEVTDKGDVPEGYKVSRKEKRNFPLILESPSPNQTSLYFCASSSEGSGANVLTFGAGSRLTVL.

This rearrangement joins TRBV2 to TRBJ2-2; 7 bases map to TRBD1. The CDR3 is 14 amino acids. In germline, CDR1 is SNHLY, CDR2 FYNNEI. After removal of 5 bases from V and 6 bases from J, the junction contained 6 bases not matched to a gene. The CDR3 loop is CASSRQGNSGELFF. The CDR3 DNA sequence: TGTGCCAGCAGTCGACAGGGTAACTCCGGGGAGCTGTTTTTT.

The rearrangement uses TRBV5-1 and TRBJ2-1; 9 bases are a match to TRBD2. Trimming at V came to 5 bases and at J to 4 bases, leaving 4 bases not matched to a gene. The CDR3 sequence is 14 residues long. Germline-derived CDR1 and CDR2 are SGHRS and YFSETQ. The CDR3 sequence: CASRGLAGYNEQFF. The CDR3 bases are TGCGCCAGCAGAGGCCTAGCGGGATACAATGAGCAGTTCTTC.